A single sample is the source of the 23 T cell receptor beta chains below, sequenced in a study of T cell changes during pregnancy in multiple sclerosis. The data were produced by immunoSEQ multiplex PCR, yet TCRdb's version contains in-frame clones alone and is incomplete. This sample carries 55,000 to 75,000 clones, about 91% of them seen once, and the ten largest clones take 1.4% to 1.5%. The sample was peripheral blood, taken after pregnancy. These receptor sequences come from a female donor with multiple sclerosis, enrolled in a pregnancy study.

The chain is built from TRBV5-4 and TRBJ2-7; 10 bases agree with TRBD1. The CDR3 runs to 15 residues. The ends lost 2 bases at V and 5 bases at J; junction bases unmatched: 7. Germline-derived CDR1 and CDR2 are SGHNT and YYREEE (reference sequence). The CDR3 region is CASSLGQGGRDEQYF. CDR3 coding DNA: TGTGCCAGCAGCTTAGGACAGGGGGGGCGTGACGAGCAGTACTTC. Full variable domain (rest looked up from reference TRBV5-4 and TRBJ2-7): ETGVTQSPTHLIKTRGQQVTLRCSSQSGHNTVSWYQQALGQGPQFIFQYYREEENGRGNFPPRFSGLQFPNYSSELNVNALELDDSALYLCASSLGQGGRDEQYFGPGTRLTVT.

The chain uses TRBV5-5 and TRBJ1-2; no clear D gene. This CDR3 region has 16 residues. V dropped 1 base and J dropped 6 bases, with 19 bases sitting between them. Germline-derived CDR1 and CDR2 are SGHKS and YYEKEE (reference sequence). The CDR3 nucleotides read TGTGCCAGCAGCTTGCGGTGGCAGCTGACAAGCCATGGCTACACCTTC. Residues: CASSLRWQLTSHGYTF.

The rearrangement uses TRBV7-9 and TRBJ2-1; 7 nucleotides match TRBD1. This CDR3 region has 17 residues. Germline values: CDR1 SEHNR, CDR2 FQNEAQ (reference sequence). V was pared by 5 bases and J by 4 bases, with 14 bases of the junction left unmatched. CDR3 bases: TGTGCCAGCAGCCCACGTTTAAGACAGGGATCTTACAATGAGCAGTTCTTC. Translation: CASSPRLRQGSYNEQFF.

This clone has a single count. This chain links TRBV11-2 with TRBJ2-7, with a tentative D call TRBD1 (5 bases). The CDR3 extends over 13 amino acids. V dropped 3 bases and J dropped 6 bases, with 12 bases sitting between them. Germline-derived CDR1 and CDR2 are SGHAT and FQNNGV. CDR3 in amino acids: CASSLGRASEQYF. The CDR3 nucleotides are TGTGCCAGCAGCTTGGGCAGGGCAAGCGAGCAGTACTTC.

This clone was detected only once. The chain links TRBV9 to TRBJ1-2; 11 bases match TRBD1. After removal of 4 bases from V and 2 bases from J, the junction contained 4 bases not matched to a gene. Per germline, CDR1 SGDLS and CDR2 YYNGEE. CDR3 length: 15 residues. Here the CDR3 reads CASSYRDRGNYGYTF. CDR3 sequence (DNA): TGTGCCAGCAGCTACCGGGACAGGGGGAACTATGGCTACACCTTC.

This clone was seen a single time. The chain uses TRBV7-9 and TRBJ2-5, with TRBD1 matching 7 bases. The V segment lost 4 bases and the J segment 1 base; nucleotides outside the gene matches: 0. Per germline, CDR1 SEHNR and CDR2 FQNEAQ (reference sequence). The CDR3 runs 13 residues. Here the CDR3 DNA reads TGTGCCAGCAGCTCAGGGGGCCAAGAGACCCAGTACTTC. Its protein is CASSSGGQETQYF.

The chain combines TRBV6-1 with TRBJ2-1; 9 bases fit TRBD1. The CDR3 covers 12 residues. Germline V gene sequence: CDR1 MNHNS, CDR2 SASEGT. Trimming cost V 8 bases and J 9 bases; bases outside gene matches: 5. The CDR3 sequence is CASGQGMGEQFF. CDR3 in DNA: TGTGCCAGCGGACAGGGGATGGGTGAGCAGTTCTTC.

CDR3 residues: CASSPPGSYEQYF. DNA for the CDR3: TGTGCCAGCTCACCACCCGGGAGTTACGAGCAGTACTTC. The chain couples TRBV18 to TRBJ2-7; D perhaps matches TRBD2 (6 bases). V was cut by 0 bases and J by 4 bases, with 7 bases left in between. CDR3 length: 13 amino acids. CDR1 is KGHSH and CDR2 is LQKENI in the germline V gene.

The rearrangement links TRBV5-1 to TRBJ2-3; 13 bases line up with TRBD2. The CDR3 loop spans 18 amino acids. Germline V gene data show CDR1 as SGHRS and CDR2 as YFSETQ. The ends lost 0 bases at V and 3 bases at J; junction bases unmatched: 7. CDR3 coding DNA: TGCGCCAGCAGCTTGGCCACTAGCGGGAGGGGAGTGACAGATACGCAGTATTTT. This encodes CASSLATSGRGVTDTQYF.

V gene TRBV2 combines with J gene TRBJ2-1; 7 bases align to TRBD1. The J segment lost 0 bases and the V segment lost 6 bases, leaving 8 bases of the junction unmatched. The germline gives CDR1 SNHLY, CDR2 FYNNEI. The CDR3 sequence is 16 residues long. The CDR3 DNA is TGTGCCAGCAGCGAAAGGGGGCCTGGCTCCTACAATGAGCAGTTCTTC. This encodes CASSERGPGSYNEQFF.

This clone was counted once. The chain has TRBV4-1 and TRBJ2-2, with 14 positions matching TRBD2. The length of the CDR3 is 18 residues. CDR1 and CDR2 (germline): MGHRA, YSYEKL. Trimming cost V 0 bases and J 6 bases; bases outside gene matches: 6. CDR3 sequence (DNA): TGCGCCAGCAGCCAAGATGGGACTAGCGGGAGAGGGGCCGGGGAGCTGTTTTTT. It is translated as CASSQDGTSGRGAGELFF.

The V and J genes are TRBV6-1 and TRBJ2-4; maybe TRBD1 (5 bases). Germline V gene sequence: CDR1 MNHNS, CDR2 SASEGT. The CDR3 extends over 14 amino acids. The V end was cut by 4 bases, the J end by 0 bases, with 7 bases between. CDR3 coding DNA: TGTGCCAGCAGTGGCCAGGGAGCCAAAAACATTCAGTACTTC. Translation: CASSGQGAKNIQYF.

J is TRBJ1-2 and V is TRBV6-5, with D unresolved. Trimming took 2 bases from V and 8 from J, leaving 9 bases between them. This CDR3 has 12 residues. Germline V gene sequence: CDR1 MNHEY, CDR2 SVGAGI. Here the CDR3 DNA reads TGTGCCAGCAGTTACGCAGAGGGAGGCTACACCTTC. As protein: CASSYAEGGYTF.

This rearrangement joins TRBV5-1 to TRBJ2-7; 8 nucleotides agree with TRBD1. Germline V CDR1 and CDR2: SGHRS, YFSETQ. The CDR3 extends over 13 amino acids. V shed 0 bases and J 6 bases; nucleotides not matched to a gene: 2. DNA for the CDR3: TGCGCCAGCAGCTTGGGACAGGGGCTCGAGCAGTACTTC. It encodes CASSLGQGLEQYF. Drawing the rest from reference TRBV5-1 and TRBJ2-7, the complete variable domain is KAGVTQTPRYLIKTRGQQVTLSCSPISGHRSVSWYQQTPGQGLQFLFEYFSETQRNKGNFPGRFSGRQFSNSRSEMNVSTLELGDSALYLCASSLGQGLEQYFGPGTRLTVT.

The rearrangement links TRBV25-1 to TRBJ1-4; D call uncertain. The CDR3 runs 15 residues. Germline V gives CDR1 MGHDK, CDR2 SYGVNS. V gave up 4 bases and J gave up 2 bases, with 11 bases separating them. CDR3 sequence: CASSVAMGTNEKLFF. CDR3 DNA sequence: TGTGCCAGCAGTGTAGCGATGGGGACTAATGAAAAACTGTTTTTT.

The gene calls are TRBV5-1 and TRBJ2-1; possibly TRBD2 for D (6 bases). Germline V lookup: CDR1 SGHRS, CDR2 YFSETQ. The CDR3 runs to 15 residues. Trimming shortened V by 0 bases and J by 4 bases, and 11 bases separated the two germline ends. The CDR3 sequence: CASSLVSGVYNEQFF. CDR3 sequence (DNA): TGCGCCAGCAGCTTGGTTTCGGGAGTTTACAATGAGCAGTTCTTC.

This clone has more than one count but fewer than ten. The chain carries TRBV6-5 and TRBJ1-5; unclear D gene. The V gene lost 6 bases and the J gene lost 0 bases, with 6 bases spanning the gap. The CDR3 sequence is 13 residues long. Germline CDR1 MNHEY, CDR2 SVGAGI. CDR3 region: CASRGSSNQPQHF. The CDR3 DNA sequence: TGTGCCAGCAGGGGCTCTAGCAATCAGCCCCAGCATTTT.

The rearrangement uses TRBV7-2 and TRBJ1-1; 10 nucleotides line up with TRBD1. The CDR3 has 15 residues. Germline CDR1 and CDR2: SGHTA and FQGNSA. With 5 bases clipped from V and 4 bases from J, the junction kept 7 bases outside the gene matches. The CDR3: CASSLKTGGPTEAFF. The CDR3, as DNA: TGTGCCAGCAGCCTAAAGACAGGGGGCCCCACTGAAGCTTTCTTT.

This chain uses TRBV11-2 with TRBJ2-1, with D maybe TRBD2 (6 bases). This CDR3 has 14 amino acids. Germline V gene sequence: CDR1 SGHAT, CDR2 FQNNGV. V was clipped by 0 bases and J by 15 bases, with 18 bases between them. In nucleotides, the CDR3 is TGTGCCAGCAGCTTAGAACCCCAAGGGGTAGCGGTGTTCTTC. It translates to CASSLEPQGVAVFF.

The count of this clone is one. This chain links TRBV11-1 with TRBJ2-3; no reliable D call. The ends were cut back, 0 bases at V and 6 bases at J, with 4 bases in the middle. CDR1 and CDR2 from the germline V gene are SGHAT and FQDESV (reference sequence). This CDR3 comprises 12 residues. In DNA form, the CDR3 reads TGTGCCAGCAGCTTAGCCTCGGATACGCAGTATTTT. Encoded protein: CASSLASDTQYF.

The chain employs TRBV4-3 and TRBJ2-7; a possible D gene is TRBD2 (5 bases). The germline V gene encodes CDR1 LGHNA and CDR2 YSLEER. The V gene lost 1 base and the J gene lost 3 bases, with 13 bases spanning the gap. CDR3 length: 15 residues. DNA of the CDR3: TGCGCCAGCAGCCAAGTCTACAGAGGGATCTACGAGCAGTACTTC. Its translation: CASSQVYRGIYEQYF.

The count of this clone is one. This chain links TRBV2 with TRBJ2-7; 7 bases align to TRBD2. The V gene's germline CDR1 is SNHLY and CDR2 FYNNEI. The CDR3 is made up of 15 amino acids. Unmatched junction bases numbered 10, after V lost 3 bases and J lost 5 bases. CDR3 nucleotides: TGTGCCAGCAGTGAGAGAGAAGATCGGGGGGACGAGCAGTACTTC. This sequence encodes CASSEREDRGDEQYF.

This chain connects TRBV29-1 to TRBJ2-5, with a weak D call TRBD1 (6 bases). The length of the CDR3 is 14 residues. The V end was cut by 4 bases, the J end by 7 bases, with 19 bases between. Germline CDR1 is SQVTM and CDR2 is ANQGSEA. The DNA for the CDR3 is TGCAGCGTTGCGGCGGCAGGGGTAGCCCGGACCCAGTACTTC. This encodes CSVAAAGVARTQYF.